A single sample gave rise to the 21 T cell receptor beta chains below, sequenced in a study of T cell changes during pregnancy in multiple sclerosis. Libraries were prepared by immunoSEQ multiplex PCR; TCRdb keeps only in-frame clonotypes and omits some of them. This table has roughly 38,000 clones, about nine tenths appearing once. The sequencing used CD4+ T cells from peripheral blood mononuclear cells, collected before pregnancy. These receptor sequences come from a female donor with multiple sclerosis, enrolled in a pregnancy study.

This clone was found a few times. The rearrangement uses TRBV19 and TRBJ1-1; TRBD1 might be the D (6 bases). Germline CDR1 and CDR2: LNHDA and SQIVND (reference sequence). This CDR3 contains 14 residues. V shed 10 bases and J shed 3 bases, with 18 bases lying between them. The CDR3 nucleotides read TGTGCCACCCAGACGGGGGGCGAGGACACTGAAGCTTTCTTT. This sequence encodes CATQTGGEDTEAFF.

The V gene is TRBV19, the J gene TRBJ1-1; D may be TRBD1 (5 bases). This CDR3 is built from 19 residues. Germline V gene lookup returns CDR1 LNHDA and CDR2 SQIVND (reference sequence). V was shortened by 4 bases and J by 4 bases, with 28 bases between the two germline ends. In DNA form, the CDR3 reads TGTGCCAGTAGTAAAACTGAGAAGGGGCGAAGTTTGTCGGGCACTGAAGCTTTCTTT. Encoded protein: CASSKTEKGRSLSGTEAFF.

The chain recombines TRBV9 with TRBJ2-7; 10 nucleotides align to TRBD1. V was clipped by 4 bases and J by 2 bases; unmatched bases: 6. The CDR3 loop spans 15 amino acids. CDR1 is SGDLS, CDR2 YYNGEE, per germline. CDR3 sequence: CASSPPGTGAYEQYF. DNA for the CDR3: TGTGCCAGCAGCCCGCCAGGGACAGGGGCCTACGAGCAGTACTTC. Together with reference TRBV9 and TRBJ2-7, the CDR3 gives the full variable domain: DSGVTQTPKHLITATGQRVTLRCSPRSGDLSVYWYQQSLDQGLQFLIQYYNGEERAKGNILERFSAQQFPDLHSELNLSSLELGDSALYFCASSPPGTGAYEQYFGPGTRLTVT.

The J gene is TRBJ2-5, the V gene TRBV19; 9 bases fit TRBD1. This CDR3 has 14 residues. The germline V gene has CDR1 LNHDA and CDR2 SQIVND (reference sequence). The ends lost 5 bases at V and 4 bases at J; junction bases unmatched: 5. The CDR3: CASSSTGGAETQYF. CDR3 DNA: TGTGCCAGTAGTTCCACAGGGGGCGCAGAGACCCAGTACTTC.

This chain joins TRBV27 and TRBJ2-1; 8 bases agree with TRBD2. This CDR3 contains 16 residues. In germline, CDR1 is MNHEY, CDR2 SMNVEV (reference sequence). The V segment lost 3 bases and the J segment 0 bases; nucleotides outside the gene matches: 4. CDR3 nucleotides: TGTGCCAGCAGTTTTGCGGCGGGAGGCTCCTACAATGAGCAGTTCTTC. Translating gives CASSFAAGGSYNEQFF.

The rearrangement joins TRBV2 to TRBJ2-5; 7 nucleotides align to TRBD2. The CDR3 totals 16 residues. CDR1 SNHLY and CDR2 FYNNEI come from the germline V gene. The ends lost 4 bases at V and 2 bases at J; junction bases unmatched: 10. The CDR3 DNA is TGTGCCAGCAGTGTTCGGGTAGCGGGCCTGCAAGAGACCCAGTACTTC. Its translation is CASSVRVAGLQETQYF.

The rearrangement uses TRBV19 and TRBJ1-4, with TRBD1 identical over 7 bases. V shed 4 bases and J 8 bases; nucleotides not matched to a gene: 7. Germline values: CDR1 LNHDA, CDR2 SQIVND (reference sequence). There are 14 residues in the CDR3. CDR3 nucleotide sequence: TGTGCCAGTAGTACCGACAGGGTTCGGGAAAAACTGTTTTTT. As protein: CASSTDRVREKLFF.

DNA for the CDR3: TGCGCCAGCAGCTTGGGTCTTACGAGCTCCTACGAGCAGTACTTC. This sequence encodes CASSLGLTSSYEQYF. The gene calls are TRBV5-1 and TRBJ2-7; no reliable D call. There are 15 residues in the CDR3. V lost 0 bases to trimming and J lost 0 bases, with 10 bases between them. Looked up from germline, CDR1 is SGHRS and CDR2 is YFSETQ.

V and J are TRBV7-2 and TRBJ2-2; 12 positions agree with TRBD2. The CDR3 consists of 17 residues. Germline V lookup: CDR1 SGHTA, CDR2 FQGNSA. Trimming at V came to 5 bases and at J to 4 bases, leaving 8 bases not matched to a gene. CDR3 in amino acids: CASSPRLAGAGTGELFF. CDR3 nucleotides: TGTGCCAGCAGCCCCCGACTAGCGGGGGCGGGCACCGGGGAGCTGTTTTTT.

CDR3 protein: CASSPRTGGATNTEAFF. DNA for the CDR3: TGTGCCAGCAGCCCAAGGACAGGGGGCGCGACGAACACTGAAGCTTTCTTT. The J gene is TRBJ1-1, the V gene TRBV9; 11 nucleotides match TRBD1. Unmatched junction bases numbered 9, after V lost 4 bases and J lost 1 base. Germline CDR1 and CDR2: SGDLS and YYNGEE. The CDR3 runs 17 residues.

The chain is built from TRBV5-4 and TRBJ2-1; tentative D call: TRBD2 (7 bases). The ends were cut back, 2 bases at V and 4 bases at J, with 13 bases in the middle. CDR1 is SGHNT and CDR2 is YYREEE in the germline V gene (reference sequence). The CDR3 is 15 amino acids. CDR3 nucleotides: TGTGCCAGCAGCTTCGGGGGGCGGGAGTACAATGAGCAGTTCTTC. Protein: CASSFGGREYNEQFF.

The gene calls are TRBV19 and TRBJ1-2; 10 bases agree with TRBD1. Germline CDR1 is LNHDA and CDR2 is SQIVND (reference sequence). The junction had 4 bases not matched to a gene; V was cut back by 4 bases and J by 8 bases. There are 13 residues in the CDR3. The CDR3 region has the DNA TGTGCCAGTAGTACCCGACAGGGGGCCGGCTACACCTTC. Translation: CASSTRQGAGYTF.

This clone is a singleton in its sample. J is TRBJ2-7 and V is TRBV11-2, with D maybe TRBD2 (5 bases). The CDR3 runs 16 residues. The V end was cut by 5 bases, the J end by 4 bases, with 21 bases between. CDR1 SGHAT and CDR2 FQNNGV come from the germline V gene. DNA for the CDR3: TGTGCCAGCAGCCCACATTTGTTAGGGAGTAGTTACGAGCAGTACTTC. Translating gives CASSPHLLGSSYEQYF.

This chain uses TRBV30 with TRBJ2-3; 9 nucleotides match TRBD2. V gave up 2 bases and J gave up 2 bases; unmatched junction bases: 5. This CDR3 region has 15 residues. Germline lookup yields CDR1 GTSNPN and CDR2 SVGIG (reference sequence). The CDR3 is CAWSSPSGITDTQYF. The CDR3, as DNA: TGTGCCTGGAGTAGCCCTAGCGGGATCACAGATACGCAGTATTTT. Full variable domain (outside the CDR3, taken from reference TRBV30 and TRBJ2-3): SQTIHQWPATLVQPVGSPLSLECTVEGTSNPNLYWYRQAAGRGLQLLFYSVGIGQISSEVPQNLSASRPQDRQFILSSKKLLLSDSGFYLCAWSSPSGITDTQYFGPGTRLTVL.

This clone was picked up one time. V gene TRBV14 combines with J gene TRBJ1-1; TRBD1 matches at 8 bases. Germline V CDR1 and CDR2: SGHDN, FVKESK. J gave up 2 bases and V 6 bases, and 8 bases lay outside the gene matches. The CDR3 contains 15 residues. CDR3 region: CASRDQGALNTEAFF. The CDR3 nucleotides are TGTGCCAGCAGAGATCAGGGGGCGCTTAACACTGAAGCTTTCTTT.

The rearrangement uses TRBV7-9 and TRBJ1-1, with D possibly being TRBD1 (6 bases). The CDR3 sequence is 17 residues long. Per the germline V gene, CDR1 is SEHNR and CDR2 is FQNEAQ (reference sequence). The germline V and J ends were trimmed by 5 bases and 0 bases, with 19 bases remaining between them. DNA of the CDR3: TGTGCCAGCAGCCCTACCACAGGGTTCGGGCTGAACACTGAAGCTTTCTTT. Amino acids: CASSPTTGFGLNTEAFF. The variable domain in full, with the rest retrieved from reference TRBV7-9 and TRBJ1-1, is DTGVSQNPRHKITKRGQNVTFRCDPISEHNRLYWYRQTLGQGPEFLTYFQNEAQLEKSRLLSDRFSAERPKGSFSTLEIQRTEQGDSAMYLCASSPTTGFGLNTEAFFGQGTRLTVV.

Only one count was recorded for this clone. The genes are TRBV5-1 and TRBJ2-2; D gene uncertain. Trimming shortened V by 0 bases and J by 5 bases, and 11 bases separated the two germline ends. The CDR3 has 15 amino acids. CDR1 and CDR2 from the germline V gene are SGHRS and YFSETQ. The CDR3 DNA sequence: TGCGCCAGCAGCTTGGAAGCCCTTCGGACCGGGGAGCTGTTTTTT. Translation gives CASSLEALRTGELFF.

This clone was detected once. The gene calls are TRBV7-2 and TRBJ2-7; 8 nucleotides line up with TRBD2. The CDR3 is made up of 16 amino acids. Unmatched junction bases numbered 16, after V lost 6 bases and J lost 6 bases. Per germline, CDR1 SGHTA and CDR2 FQGNSA. CDR3 nucleotides: TGTGCCAGCAGTAAACAGGAGAGCGGGAGTAACGGCGAGCAGTACTTC. Translated, it gives CASSKQESGSNGEQYF.

The V gene is TRBV19, the J gene TRBJ1-1, with D perhaps TRBD1 (6 bases). From germline, CDR1 is LNHDA and CDR2 SQIVND (reference sequence). This CDR3 spans 15 amino acids. V dropped 1 base and J dropped 0 bases, with 9 bases sitting between them. CDR3 protein: CASSIGGRVNTEAFF. The CDR3 bases are TGTGCCAGTAGTATAGGGGGGCGGGTGAACACTGAAGCTTTCTTT.

This chain joins TRBV10-1 and TRBJ2-7; 7 nucleotides agree with TRBD2. In germline, CDR1 is WNHNN, CDR2 SYGVQD (reference sequence). The V gene end was trimmed by 8 bases and the J gene end by 2 bases; junction bases not matched to a gene: 9. The length of the CDR3 is 14 residues. The CDR3 spells CASGPSGEPYEQYF. CDR3 in DNA: TGCGCCAGCGGTCCTAGCGGTGAGCCCTACGAGCAGTACTTC.

The chain links TRBV7-9 to TRBJ2-5; 8 bases are shared with TRBD2. In germline, CDR1 is SEHNR, CDR2 FQNEAQ (reference sequence). After removal of 6 bases from V and 3 bases from J, the junction contained 9 bases not matched to a gene. There are 15 residues in the CDR3. CDR3 nucleotides: TGTGCCAGCAGTCTTCTAGCGGGTGGAAAAGAGACCCAGTACTTC. It codes for CASSLLAGGKETQYF.